The present entry profiles one TCR beta chain with its context. Clones were read by immunoSEQ multiplex PCR, and TCRdb kept only the in-frame ones, dropping some. Here the sample spans roughly 330,000 clones, 80% to 90% being singletons. This sample is drawn from a study of blood T cell repertoires in COVID-19. The sequence was collected from a woman in her thirties who had recovered from COVID-19. Sequencing was performed on PBMCs or T cells enriched from blood (not recorded which).

CDR3 protein: CASSWGGSGGYNEQFF. The CDR3 DNA reads as TGTGCCAGCAGCTGGGGAGGAAGCGGGGGCTACAATGAGCAGTTCTTC. The chain has TRBV5-4 and TRBJ2-1; 8 positions agree with TRBD2. Germline V gives CDR1 SGHNT, CDR2 YYREEE (reference sequence). There are 16 residues in the CDR3. V was pared by 3 bases and J by 3 bases, with 8 bases of the junction left unmatched. The full variable domain, with the rest looked up from reference TRBV5-4 and TRBJ2-1, is ETGVTQSPTHLIKTRGQQVTLRCSSQSGHNTVSWYQQALGQGPQFIFQYYREEENGRGNFPPRFSGLQFPNYSSELNVNALELDDSALYLCASSWGGSGGYNEQFFGPGTRLTVL.